A selection of T cell receptor beta chains follows, all from one sample in a study of blood T cell repertoires in COVID-19. Repertoires were generated with immunoSEQ multiplex PCR, while TCRdb's copy carries only in-frame clones and drops some. The sample yields about 200,000 clones, nearly 90% seen once. Sequenced sample: peripheral blood. The receptors originated from a man aged 60 to 69 with active or convalescent COVID-19. Both conserved end residues are part of each CDR3. D genes are given only for firm matches. Clone size is not always given. Where it is, it says once, few, many or a class for expanded clones.

clone_size,d_call,v_call,cdr3_length,j_call,cdr3_nt,cdr3_aa
-,-,TRBV2,14,TRBJ1-1,TGTGCCAGCAGTCCTTACGGTAGGGGCACTGAAGCTTTCTTT,CASSPYGRGTEAFF
-,-,TRBV6-6,14,TRBJ2-4,TGTGCCAGCAGTTACTTCGCAGGGGAAAACATTCAGTACTTC,CASSYFAGENIQYF
many,-,TRBV7-9,13,TRBJ1-6,TGTGCCAGCAGCCCCGAGGGCAATTCACCCCTCCACTTT,CASSPEGNSPLHF
-,TRBD1,TRBV3-1/TRBV3-2,15,TRBJ1-4,TGTGCCAGCAGCCAAGGGGACAGTTCTAATGAAAAACTGTTTTTT,CASSQGDSSNEKLFF
-,-,TRBV12-2,14,TRBJ1-2,TGTGCAAGTCGCTTAGCGCGGGGGCCCTATGGCTACACCTTC,CASRLARGPYGYTF
-,-,TRBV6-4,13,TRBJ1-6,TGTGCCAGCAGTCCAGTAGCTAATTCACCCCTCCACTTT,CASSPVANSPLHF
-,TRBD1,TRBV6-5,15,TRBJ2-3,TGTGCCAGCGGAGACAGGGGGCTGGGGACAGATACGCAGTATTTT,CASGDRGLGTDTQYF
few,-,TRBV7-2,13,TRBJ2-7,TGTGCCAGCAGCTTCTCTAGATCCTACGAGCAGTACTTC,CASSFSRSYEQYF
-,TRBD1,TRBV11-2,15,TRBJ2-7,TGTGCCAGCAGCTTAGTAGGTGACAGGGGGTACGAGCAGTACTTC,CASSLVGDRGYEQYF
-,TRBD1,TRBV4-1,14,TRBJ1-2,TGCGCCAGCAGCCAAAACGACAGGGTGGATGGCTACACCTTC,CASSQNDRVDGYTF
-,TRBD1,TRBV30,13,TRBJ1-1,TGTGCCTGGAAGGGGGCGGGAAACACTGAAGCTTTCTTT,CAWKGAGNTEAFF
-,-,TRBV6-5,10,TRBJ2-5,TGTGCCAGCATCAAAGAGACCCAGTACTTC,CASIKETQYF
-,-,TRBV4-1,16,TRBJ1-6,TGCGCCAGCAGCGAAGTACTGTATGGTAATAATTCACCCCTCCACTTT,CASSEVLYGNNSPLHF
once,TRBD1,TRBV18,16,TRBJ2-1,TGTGCCACCTCGGACTTCGGACAGGGTTTTGGGAATGAGCAGTTCTTC,CATSDFGQGFGNEQFF
-,-,TRBV11-2,14,TRBJ2-7,TGTGCCAGCAGCTTTAATCAGGGGAACTACGAGCAGTACTTC,CASSFNQGNYEQYF